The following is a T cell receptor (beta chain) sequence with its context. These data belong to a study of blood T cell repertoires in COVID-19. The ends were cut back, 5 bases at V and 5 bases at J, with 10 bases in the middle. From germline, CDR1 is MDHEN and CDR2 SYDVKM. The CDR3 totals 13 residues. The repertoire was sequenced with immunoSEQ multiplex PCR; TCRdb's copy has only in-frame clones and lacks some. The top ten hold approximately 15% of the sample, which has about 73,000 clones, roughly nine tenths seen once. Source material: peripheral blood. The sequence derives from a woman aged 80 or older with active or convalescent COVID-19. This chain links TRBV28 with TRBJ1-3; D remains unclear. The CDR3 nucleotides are TGTGCCAGCAGTCCACCGGGAAGAAACACCATATATTTT. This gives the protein CASSPPGRNTIYF. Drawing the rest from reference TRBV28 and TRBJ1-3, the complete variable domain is DVKVTQSSRYLVKRTGEKVFLECVQDMDHENMFWYRQDPGLGLRLIYFSYDVKMKEKGDIPEGYSVSREKKERFSLILESASTNQTSMYLCASSPPGRNTIYFGEGSWLTVV.